The source of this T cell receptor (beta chain) is a study of shared clonotypes between healthy human individuals. The ends lost 0 bases at V and 1 base at J; junction bases unmatched: 2. Germline CDR1 and CDR2: SQVTM and ANQGSEA. CDR3 length: 14 amino acids. Details on this clone: Its antigen is currently unknown.

The repertoire was sequenced with immunoSEQ multiplex PCR; TCRdb's copy has only in-frame clones and lacks some. The repertoire holds fewer than 1 million clones, with about 97% as singletons. Terminally differentiated effector memory CD45RA+ cells were excluded from the naive CD8 cells, which were CD45RO-negative and positively selected for CCR7. Study-level findings and limits: Larger estimated richness was generally recorded for naive subsets relative to memory subsets.

Sequencing was carried out using naive CD8+ T cells sorted from blood. This TCR was sampled from a man younger than 40 in good health. The V call is TRBV29-1, the J call TRBJ1-1; 7 nucleotides match TRBD1. The CDR3 protein is CSVEDRDRNTEAFF. In DNA, the CDR3 is TGCAGCGTTGAAGATAGGGACAGGAACACTGAAGCTTTCTTT.